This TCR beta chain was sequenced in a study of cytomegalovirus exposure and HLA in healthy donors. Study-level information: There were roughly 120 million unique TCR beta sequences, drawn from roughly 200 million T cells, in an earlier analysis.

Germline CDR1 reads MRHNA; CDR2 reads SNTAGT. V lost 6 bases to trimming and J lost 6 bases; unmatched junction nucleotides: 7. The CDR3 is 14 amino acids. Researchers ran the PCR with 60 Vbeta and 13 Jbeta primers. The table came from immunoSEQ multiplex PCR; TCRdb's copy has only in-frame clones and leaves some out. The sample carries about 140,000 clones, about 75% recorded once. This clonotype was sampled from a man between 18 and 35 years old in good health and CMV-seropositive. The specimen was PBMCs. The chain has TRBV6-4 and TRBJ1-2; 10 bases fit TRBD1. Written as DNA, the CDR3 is TGTGCCAGCAGACCGGGACAGGGGTCGGATGGCTACACCTTC. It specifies CASRPGQGSDGYTF.